Only a few counts were recorded for the clone carrying this T cell receptor beta chain. Its antigen is unidentified. The repertoire was sequenced with immunoSEQ multiplex PCR; TCRdb's copy has only in-frame clones and lacks some. The table includes roughly 140,000 clones, 70% to 90% detected once. This entry is derived from a study of Ad26.COV2.S vaccination and SARS-CoV-2 variants. Study-wide results and caveats: Total T cell responses may have been underestimated by the TCR breadth and depth analyses. People given the vaccine had a wider spike-specific TCR breadth than placebo recipients did.

Germline V lookup: CDR1 SGHDN, CDR2 FVKESK. The CDR3 covers 16 residues. Trimming left V 1 base short and J 6 bases short, with 19 bases between. The J gene is TRBJ2-7, the V gene TRBV14; D is unclear. The sequencing used peripheral blood, collected after recovery from COVID-19. The clonotype comes from a human donor who had recovered from COVID-19. CDR3 residues: CASSQGTILLETEQYF. CDR3 sequence (DNA): TGTGCCAGCAGCCAAGGTACCATCCTTCTTGAGACCGAGCAGTACTTC.